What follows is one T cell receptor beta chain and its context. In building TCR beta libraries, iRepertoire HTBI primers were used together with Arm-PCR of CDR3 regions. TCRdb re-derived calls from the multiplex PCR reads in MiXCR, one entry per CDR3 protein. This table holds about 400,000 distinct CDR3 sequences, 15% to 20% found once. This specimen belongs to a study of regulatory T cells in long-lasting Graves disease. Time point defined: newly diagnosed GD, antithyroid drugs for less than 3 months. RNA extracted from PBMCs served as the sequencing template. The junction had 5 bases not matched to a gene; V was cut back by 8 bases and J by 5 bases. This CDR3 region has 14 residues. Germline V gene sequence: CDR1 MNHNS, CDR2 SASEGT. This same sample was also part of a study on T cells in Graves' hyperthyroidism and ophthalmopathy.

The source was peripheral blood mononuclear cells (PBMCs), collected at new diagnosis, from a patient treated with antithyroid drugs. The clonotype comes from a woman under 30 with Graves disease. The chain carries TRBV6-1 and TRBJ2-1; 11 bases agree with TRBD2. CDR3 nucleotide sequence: TGTGCCAGCGGACGACTAGCGGGACACAATGAGCAGTTCTTC. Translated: CASGRLAGHNEQFF.